The 20 T cell receptor beta chains reported below all come from one sample, sequenced in a study of shared clonotypes between healthy human individuals. The assay was immunoSEQ multiplex PCR, and TCRdb's table has in-frame clones only and misses some. The table records more than 550,000 clones, around 90% of them present only once. The naive CD8 population came from CD45RO-negative cells selected for CCR7, without terminally differentiated effector memory CD45RA+ cells. The source material was naive CD8+ T cells sorted from blood. The receptors derive from a man under 40 in good health.

This rearrangement joins TRBV14 to TRBJ2-2; D is uncertain. V gave up 6 bases and J gave up 6 bases, with 8 bases separating them. The CDR3 consists of 12 residues. CDR1 is SGHDN, CDR2 FVKESK, per germline. CDR3 protein: CASSGFAGELFF. The CDR3 DNA is TGTGCCAGCAGTGGGTTCGCCGGGGAGCTGTTTTTT.

On this clone itself: The sample has other DNA sequences that encode this CDR3 too. The V gene is TRBV27, the J gene TRBJ1-1, with a weak D call TRBD1 (6 bases). CDR3 length: 14 amino acids. CDR1 is MNHEY, CDR2 SMNVEV, per germline (reference sequence). V lost 3 bases to trimming and J lost 0 bases, with 8 bases between them. The DNA for the CDR3 is TGTGCCAGCAGTTTCGGACAGATGAACACTGAAGCTTTCTTT. This codes for CASSFGQMNTEAFF.

The rearrangement links TRBV2 to TRBJ1-1, with D possibly being TRBD1 (6 bases). The CDR3 loop spans 13 amino acids. CDR1 is SNHLY, CDR2 FYNNEI, per germline. V dropped 7 bases and J dropped 4 bases, with 13 bases sitting between them. This CDR3 reads CASTEGVGTEAFF. The CDR3 DNA is TGTGCCAGCACCGAGGGGGTTGGCACTGAAGCTTTCTTT. Supplemented by reference TRBV2 and TRBJ1-1, the full variable domain reads EPEVTQTPSHQVTQMGQEVILRCVPISNHLYFYWYRQILGQKVEFLVSFYNNEISEKSEIFDDQFSVERPDGSNFTLKIRSTKLEDSAMYFCASTEGVGTEAFFGQGTRLTVV.

CDR3 nucleotides: TGTGCCAGCAGTTACTCGACAGATGAAGCTTTCTTT. This sequence encodes CASSYSTDEAFF. This chain links TRBV6-6 with TRBJ1-1, with D tentatively TRBD1 (5 bases). Germline V lookup: CDR1 MNHNY, CDR2 SVGAGI (reference sequence). The V and J ends lost 0 bases and 7 bases respectively, with 6 bases between them. The CDR3 consists of 12 residues.

CDR3 sequence reads: CASSWTGGPQYF. Written as DNA, the CDR3 is TGTGCCAGCAGCTGGACAGGGGGGCCCCAGTACTTC. This chain uses TRBV5-4 with TRBJ2-5; 10 nucleotides match TRBD1. With 3 bases clipped from V and 9 bases from J, the junction kept 2 bases outside the gene matches. This CDR3 is built from 12 residues. Looked up from germline, CDR1 is SGHNT and CDR2 is YYREEE (reference sequence).

The chain combines TRBV5-5 with TRBJ1-5, with 10 positions matching TRBD1. The CDR3 totals 16 residues. Germline CDR1 reads SGHKS; CDR2 reads YYEKEE (reference sequence). V lost 0 bases, J lost 6 bases, and 6 bases stayed unmatched. The CDR3: CASSLGPGTGAQPQHF. CDR3 DNA: TGTGCCAGCAGCTTGGGCCCCGGGACAGGGGCTCAGCCCCAGCATTTT.

The J gene is TRBJ2-7, the V gene TRBV27, with D maybe TRBD1 (5 bases). V lost 2 bases and J 6 bases, leaving 11 bases between the germline ends. This CDR3 has 13 residues. Germline CDR1 MNHEY, CDR2 SMNVEV (reference sequence). The CDR3 is CASSLQRGSEQYF. The CDR3, as DNA: TGTGCCAGCAGTTTACAAAGGGGAAGCGAGCAGTACTTC.

This chain links TRBV11-1 with TRBJ2-1, with TRBD2 identical over 7 bases. This CDR3 contains 16 residues. CDR1 SGHAT and CDR2 FQDESV come from the germline V gene (reference sequence). The J segment lost 5 bases and the V segment lost 3 bases, leaving 10 bases of the junction unmatched. CDR3 loop: CASSFSRTSTNNEQFF. The CDR3 bases are TGTGCCAGCAGCTTTAGTCGGACTAGTACGAACAATGAGCAGTTCTTC.

The rearrangement uses TRBV15 and TRBJ1-4; TRBD1 agrees at 7 bases. CDR3 length: 15 residues. CDR1 is LNHNV and CDR2 is YYDKDF in the germline V gene (reference sequence). After removal of 6 bases from V and 4 bases from J, the junction contained 8 bases not matched to a gene. The chain's CDR3 is CATRRGTEDNEKLFF. CDR3 coding DNA: TGTGCCACCAGGAGGGGGACAGAAGATAATGAAAAACTGTTTTTT. The full variable domain, its missing parts supplied by reference TRBV15 and TRBJ1-4, is DAMVIQNPRYQVTQFGKPVTLSCSQTLNHNVMYWYQQKSSQAPKLLFHYYDKDFNNEADTPDNFQSRRPNTSFCFLDIRSPGLGDTAMYLCATRRGTEDNEKLFFGSGTQLSVL.

CDR3 nucleotide sequence: TGTGCCAGCAGCTTGGGGGACATACTGACAACAGATACGCAGTATTTT. Its translation is CASSLGDILTTDTQYF. This rearrangement joins TRBV7-9 to TRBJ2-3, with D tentatively TRBD1 (6 bases). From germline, CDR1 is SEHNR and CDR2 FQNEAQ (reference sequence). This CDR3 is built from 16 residues. V was shortened by 3 bases and J by 3 bases, with 16 bases between the two germline ends. The full variable domain, in which reference TRBV7-9 and TRBJ2-3 provide the parts outside the CDR3, is DTGVSQNPRHKITKRGQNVTFRCDPISEHNRLYWYRQTLGQGPEFLTYFQNEAQLEKSRLLSDRFSAERPKGSFSTLEIQRTEQGDSAMYLCASSLGDILTTDTQYFGPGTRLTVL.

The V call is TRBV15, the J call TRBJ2-7, with D perhaps TRBD1 (6 bases). Germline CDR1 is LNHNV and CDR2 is YYDKDF (reference sequence). V lost 8 bases to trimming and J lost 0 bases, with 14 bases between them. The CDR3 extends over 14 amino acids. The CDR3 bases are TGTGCCACCCAACAGGGATCAACCTCCTACGAGCAGTACTTC. Residues: CATQQGSTSYEQYF.

The chain is built from TRBV9 and TRBJ2-1; 8 bases match TRBD2. J gave up 7 bases and V 0 bases, and 6 bases lay outside the gene matches. The germline gives CDR1 SGDLS, CDR2 YYNGEE. The length of the CDR3 is 15 residues. The CDR3 DNA sequence: TGTGCCAGCAGCGTAGGAGCGGGAGTCATGAATGAGCAGTTCTTC. It codes for CASSVGAGVMNEQFF.

The V call is TRBV28, the J call TRBJ1-2, with 7 bases lining up with TRBD1. The CDR3 contains 14 residues. The junction had 8 bases not matched to a gene; V was cut back by 4 bases and J by 6 bases. Germline values: CDR1 MDHEN, CDR2 SYDVKM. CDR3 loop: CASSSSRQGDGYTF. The DNA of the CDR3 is TGTGCCAGCAGTTCGTCCAGACAGGGCGATGGCTACACCTTC.

This chain joins TRBV14 and TRBJ2-7; tentative D call: TRBD2 (6 bases). Germline values: CDR1 SGHDN, CDR2 FVKESK. V shed 0 bases and J shed 6 bases, with 24 bases lying between them. The CDR3 runs 18 residues. The CDR3 bases are TGTGCCAGCAGCCAAGATACTGCAACTAAACGGGGAGGTGGCGAGCAGTACTTC. This gives the protein CASSQDTATKRGGGEQYF.

The gene calls are TRBV2 and TRBJ2-3, with no clear D. The germline V and J ends were trimmed by 1 base and 4 bases, with 15 bases remaining between them. Germline CDR1 SNHLY, CDR2 FYNNEI. The CDR3 is made up of 16 amino acids. The CDR3 loop is CASSEEGFSPPDTQYF. The CDR3 DNA reads TGTGCCAGCAGTGAAGAGGGCTTTTCCCCCCCAGATACGCAGTATTTT. Using reference TRBV2 and TRBJ2-3 for the parts outside the CDR3, the full variable domain is EPEVTQTPSHQVTQMGQEVILRCVPISNHLYFYWYRQILGQKVEFLVSFYNNEISEKSEIFDDQFSVERPDGSNFTLKIRSTKLEDSAMYFCASSEEGFSPPDTQYFGPGTRLTVL.

This clone was seen just once. The chain combines TRBV19 with TRBJ2-7; the D gene could be TRBD1 or TRBD2 (5 bases each). The V end was cut by 5 bases, the J end by 1 base, with 12 bases between. The CDR3 totals 14 residues. In germline, CDR1 is LNHDA, CDR2 SQIVND (reference sequence). Written as DNA, the CDR3 is TGTGCCAGTAGTTACACGGGACCTTCCTACGAGCAGTACTTC. This sequence encodes CASSYTGPSYEQYF. Full variable domain (outside the CDR3, taken from reference TRBV19 and TRBJ2-7): DGGITQSPKYLFRKEGQNVTLSCEQNLNHDAMYWYRQDPGQGLRLIYYSQIVNDFQKGDIAEGYSVSREKKESFPLTVTSAQKNPTAFYLCASSYTGPSYEQYFGPGTRLTVT.

This sequence joins TRBV9 and TRBJ2-1, with 8 nucleotides matching TRBD1. There are 14 residues in the CDR3. Trimming took 4 bases from V and 6 from J; bases not matched to a gene: 6. CDR1 SGDLS and CDR2 YYNGEE come from the germline V gene. Here the CDR3 reads CASSRGDRSNEQFF. Here the CDR3 DNA reads TGTGCCAGCAGCAGGGGGGACAGGAGCAATGAGCAGTTCTTC.

V usage is TRBV30 and J usage is TRBJ2-3, with 7 bases identical to TRBD2. Trimming took 2 bases from V and 4 from J; bases not matched to a gene: 6. Germline lookup yields CDR1 GTSNPN and CDR2 SVGIG (reference sequence). This CDR3 spans 14 amino acids. The CDR3 DNA is TGTGCCTGGAGTATCGGGGCGGGGGCAGATACGCAGTATTTT. This encodes CAWSIGAGADTQYF.

The chain employs TRBV25-1 and TRBJ1-4; D is unresolved. Germline V gives CDR1 MGHDK, CDR2 SYGVNS. Trimming left V 6 bases short and J 5 bases short, with 13 bases between. CDR3 length: 14 amino acids. In DNA, the CDR3 is TGTGCCAGCAGCGACCTGTCTGCGAATGAAAAACTGTTTTTT. Its protein product is CASSDLSANEKLFF.

The rearrangement joins TRBV7-9 to TRBJ2-7; a weak D match, TRBD2 (6 bases). The CDR3 runs to 14 residues. V lost 4 bases and J 0 bases, leaving 10 bases between the germline ends. CDR1 is SEHNR and CDR2 is FQNEAQ in the germline V gene (reference sequence). CDR3 sequence reads: CASSSERASYEQYF. The CDR3 coding sequence is TGTGCCAGCAGCTCGGAGCGGGCCTCCTACGAGCAGTACTTC.